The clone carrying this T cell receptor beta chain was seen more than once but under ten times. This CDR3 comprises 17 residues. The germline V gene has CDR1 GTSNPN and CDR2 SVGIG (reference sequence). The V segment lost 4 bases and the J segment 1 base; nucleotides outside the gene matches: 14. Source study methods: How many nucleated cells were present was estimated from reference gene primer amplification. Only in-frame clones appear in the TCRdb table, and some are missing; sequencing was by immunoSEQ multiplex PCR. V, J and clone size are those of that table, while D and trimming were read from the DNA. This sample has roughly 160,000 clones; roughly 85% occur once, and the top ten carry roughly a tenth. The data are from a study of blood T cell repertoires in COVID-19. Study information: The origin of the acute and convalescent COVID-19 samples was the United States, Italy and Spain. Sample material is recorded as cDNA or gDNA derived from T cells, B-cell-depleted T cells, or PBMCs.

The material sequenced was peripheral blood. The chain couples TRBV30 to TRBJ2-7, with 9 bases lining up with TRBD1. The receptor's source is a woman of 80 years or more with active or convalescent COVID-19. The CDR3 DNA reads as TGTGCCTGGAACTTCGGTGGACCCGGGACAGGGTCCTACGAGCAGTACTTC. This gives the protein CAWNFGGPGTGSYEQYF.